Each of the 26 T cell receptor beta chains below was sequenced from the same sample in a study of T cells in Graves' hyperthyroidism and ophthalmopathy. TCR beta CDR3 sequences were amplified from RNA transcripts. TCR CDR3 underwent first-round RT-PCR with the HTBI primer set. MiXCR, run by TCRdb on the multiplex PCR reads, gives a single entry per CDR3 protein. The sample consists of 250,000 or so distinct CDR3 sequences, roughly 17% of them appearing once. The sequenced material came from blood. The receptors were gathered from a woman younger than 30 with Graves' ophthalmopathy.

This clonotype was detected ten times or more. The V gene is TRBV2, the J gene TRBJ2-5, with 10 nucleotides matching TRBD2. Germline loops: CDR1 SNHLY, CDR2 FYNNEI. This CDR3 comprises 16 residues. The trim removed 2 bases at V and 5 bases at J, leaving 8 bases unmatched. The CDR3 sequence: CASSEPGLAVFETQYF. In nucleotides, the CDR3 is TGTGCCAGCAGTGAACCAGGACTAGCGGTATTCGAGACCCAGTACTTC.

This clonotype was seen many times. The chain has TRBV20-1 and TRBJ1-2; D unresolved. The germline V gene encodes CDR1 DFQATT and CDR2 SNEGSKA (reference sequence). CDR3 size: 15 residues. Trimming took off 0 bases at V and 5 bases at J, with 16 bases between the two ends. The CDR3 sequence: CSAREDGRIHYGYTF. In DNA form, the CDR3 reads TGCAGTGCTAGAGAGGACGGACGGATCCATTATGGCTACACCTTC.

This clonotype was recorded many times. The gene calls are TRBV6-1 and TRBJ1-5; no definite D call. This CDR3 contains 13 residues. CDR1 and CDR2 from the germline V gene are MNHNS and SASEGT. Trimming removed 6 bases from V and 0 bases from J, with 6 bases in between. The CDR3 here is CASRDISNQPQHF. CDR3 DNA sequence: TGTGCCAGCAGAGACATTAGCAATCAGCCCCAGCATTTT.

This chain uses TRBV15 with TRBJ2-2; the D gene is possibly TRBD1 (5 bases). The V gene's germline CDR1 is LNHNV and CDR2 YYDKDF (reference sequence). The V end lost 0 bases, the J end lost 3 bases, and 11 bases lay between the germline ends. This CDR3 is 16 amino acids long. DNA for the CDR3: TGTGCCACCAGCAGAGATATGGACACCTACACCGGGGAGCTGTTTTTT. Amino acids: CATSRDMDTYTGELFF.

The rearrangement links TRBV11-3 to TRBJ1-2; D gene unclear. The CDR3 is made up of 16 amino acids. The germline V gene has CDR1 SGHNT and CDR2 YENEEA. Trimming cost V 1 base and J 5 bases, with 17 bases left between them. In nucleotides, the CDR3 is TGTGCCAGCAGCTTAGTGGGAACCTCCTTCTGGTATGGCTACACCTTC. This sequence encodes CASSLVGTSFWYGYTF.

This clonotype was detected many times. This chain's CDR3 is CSARGSLAATYNEQFF. CDR3 DNA sequence: TGCAGTGCTAGAGGTTCACTAGCAGCAACCTACAATGAGCAGTTCTTC. The chain links TRBV20-1 to TRBJ2-1, with TRBD2 as a possible D gene (6 bases). The CDR3 totals 16 residues. The V gene lost 1 base and the J gene lost 2 bases, with 15 bases spanning the gap. CDR1 is DFQATT, CDR2 SNEGSKA, per germline (reference sequence).

The chain employs TRBV5-6 and TRBJ1-3; a possible D gene is TRBD1 (5 bases). Germline values: CDR1 SGHDT, CDR2 YYEEEE. The length of the CDR3 is 16 residues. V gave up 3 bases and J gave up 6 bases, with 19 bases separating them. The CDR3 reads CASSSVWAQGENTIYF. In DNA form, the CDR3 reads TGTGCCAGCAGCTCGGTTTGGGCCCAGGGAGAAAACACCATATATTTT.

This clonotype showed up just a few times. Its ends do not fully match the called genes, so a read error is possible. The chain links TRBV18 to TRBJ2-2, with D perhaps TRBD2 (5 bases). The CDR3 is 14 amino acids. CDR1 and CDR2 from the germline V gene are KGHSH and LQKENI. The CDR3, as DNA: TGTGCCAGCTCACCACAGGGAGACACCGGGAAGCTGTTTTTT. Translation gives CASSPQGDTGKLFF.

This clonotype was observed many times. The chain carries TRBV24-1 and TRBJ2-2, with D hard to call. CDR1 is KGHDR and CDR2 is SFDVKD in the germline V gene. The CDR3 spans 15 residues. V gave up 3 bases and J gave up 1 base, with 8 bases separating them. This CDR3 is CATSDAAGNTGELFF. The CDR3 coding sequence is TGTGCCACCAGTGATGCCGCCGGGAACACCGGGGAGCTGTTTTTT.

Many counts were recorded for this clonotype. V gene TRBV7-9 combines with J gene TRBJ2-3; possible D gene TRBD1, 6 bases. In germline, CDR1 is SEHNR, CDR2 FQNEAQ (reference sequence). V was trimmed by 1 base and J by 4 bases, leaving 6 bases between them. The CDR3 runs to 13 residues. The CDR3 sequence is CASSLGQADTQYF. DNA for the CDR3: TGTGCCAGCAGCTTAGGACAGGCAGATACGCAGTATTTT.

This clonotype was recorded many times. The V call is TRBV20-1, the J call TRBJ2-7; D uncertain. CDR3 length: 10 amino acids. The germline CDR1 and CDR2 sequences are DFQATT and SNEGSKA (reference sequence). The V end lost 4 bases, the J end lost 3 bases, and 4 bases lay between the germline ends. CDR3 DNA sequence: TGCAGTGCTAAGAACTACGAGCAGTACTTC. Protein sequence: CSAKNYEQYF.

This clonotype was seen a handful of times. This chain uses TRBV5-5 with TRBJ1-2; no clear D gene. From germline, CDR1 is SGHKS and CDR2 YYEKEE (reference sequence). Between the trimmed V and J ends, which lost 4 bases and 4 bases, there was a span of 23 bases. The CDR3 totals 17 residues. CDR3 nucleotide sequence: TGTGCCAGCAGCCAAGATCCCGGAGGCGGCATCGCCTATGGCTACACCTTC. Encoded protein: CASSQDPGGGIAYGYTF. Full variable domain (rest looked up from reference TRBV5-5 and TRBJ1-2): DAGVTQSPTHLIKTRGQQVTLRCSPISGHKSVSWYQQVLGQGPQFIFQYYEKEERGRGNFPDRFSARQFPNYSSELNVNALLLGDSALYLCASSQDPGGGIAYGYTFGSGTRLTVV.

This clonotype was found a few times. This rearrangement joins TRBV11-3 to TRBJ1-4, with 7 bases that match TRBD1. CDR3 length equals 16 residues. Germline V gives CDR1 SGHNT, CDR2 YENEEA. The V and J ends lost 5 bases and 6 bases, in that order; junction bases with no gene match: 12. CDR3 DNA: TGTGCCAGCAGCCGAGGGTCCTCCAGGGGGTATGAAAAACTGTTTTTT. This encodes CASSRGSSRGYEKLFF.

There are many counts of this clonotype. The chain joins TRBV12-3 or TRBV12-4 to TRBJ2-1, with D unresolved. Between the trimmed V and J ends, which lost 3 bases and 3 bases, there was a span of 6 bases. The CDR3 is 13 residues long. The CDR3 DNA sequence: TGTGCCAGCAGTTTCCCCGGCTACAATGAGCAGTTCTTC. Amino acids: CASSFPGYNEQFF.

This clonotype was detected ten times or more. This rearrangement joins TRBV5-1 to TRBJ1-4; weak D call: TRBD1 (6 bases). Germline V gene data show CDR1 as SGHRS and CDR2 as YFSETQ. V gave up 1 base and J gave up 8 bases, with 12 bases separating them. The CDR3 is made up of 14 amino acids. This CDR3 is CASSLNGRGEKLFF. The CDR3 DNA follows: TGCGCCAGCAGCTTGAATGGAAGGGGGGAAAAACTGTTTTTT.

This clonotype was counted many times. This chain links TRBV27 with TRBJ1-6; D remains unclear. The CDR3 sequence is 12 residues long. CDR1 and CDR2 from the germline V gene are MNHEY and SMNVEV (reference sequence). Deletions cut 3 bases from V and 7 bases from J, with 4 bases between. In DNA, the CDR3 is TGTGCCAGCAGTTTTAGGAATTCACCCCTCCACTTT. This sequence encodes CASSFRNSPLHF.

The J gene is TRBJ2-2, the V gene TRBV4-3; 12 nucleotides line up with TRBD2. V lost 3 bases and J lost 4; bases outside the gene matches: 6. CDR3 length equals 17 residues. CDR1 and CDR2 (germline): LGHNA, YSLEER. The CDR3 loop reads CASSQGRTSGATGELFF. CDR3 nucleotides: TGCGCCAGCAGCCAGGGACGGACTAGCGGGGCCACCGGGGAGCTGTTTTTT.

This clonotype was seen at least ten times. The DNA of the CDR3 is TGTGCCAGCAGTTACTCGGCTAGCGGGGGAGCCACGGATACGCAGTATTTT. This sequence encodes CASSYSASGGATDTQYF. The V call is TRBV6-6, the J call TRBJ2-3, with TRBD2 identical over 10 bases. Germline loops: CDR1 MNHNY, CDR2 SVGAGI (reference sequence). V dropped 0 bases and J dropped 6; count of bases not matched to a gene: 9. The CDR3 totals 17 residues.

This clonotype was picked up many times. The chain links TRBV20-1 to TRBJ2-7; possible D gene TRBD1, 6 bases. The V and J ends lost 3 bases and 3 bases respectively, with 12 bases between them. The germline gives CDR1 DFQATT, CDR2 SNEGSKA (reference sequence). The CDR3 runs to 13 residues. The CDR3 region is CSARTGDLYEQYF. The CDR3 DNA sequence: TGCAGTGCTAGGACAGGAGACCTCTACGAGCAGTACTTC.

This clonotype was counted many times. The junction shows a germline mismatch at one end, possibly a read error. The rearrangement joins TRBV7-7 to TRBJ2-7; D ambiguous. Germline assignment: CDR1 SSHAT and CDR2 FNYEAQ (reference sequence). This CDR3 comprises 11 residues. CDR3 protein: CASSDTYEQYF. The CDR3 nucleotides read TGTGCTAGCAGCGACACCTACGAGCAGTACTTC.

This clonotype occurred many times. The rearrangement links TRBV29-1 to TRBJ2-7; perhaps TRBD1 as D (6 bases). Germline V gene sequence: CDR1 SQVTM, CDR2 ANQGSEA. V lost 4 bases to trimming and J lost 2 bases, with 12 bases between them. This CDR3 is 13 amino acids long. CDR3 nucleotide sequence: TGCAGCGTTGTTCCGGACAGCCCCTACGAGCAGTACTTC. It translates to CSVVPDSPYEQYF.

The table lists this clonotype with many counts. The genes are TRBV12-3 or TRBV12-4 and TRBJ1-2; D remains ambiguous. Trimming cost V 0 bases and J 2 bases, with 10 bases left between them. The CDR3 has 15 amino acids. The CDR3 DNA is TGTGCCAGCAGTTTAGCAAGAGACACCAACTATGGCTACACCTTC. This gives the protein CASSLARDTNYGYTF.

Ten or more counts support this clonotype. The CDR3: CASSTNKNTEAFF. The CDR3 nucleotides are TGTGCCAGTAGTACTAACAAGAACACTGAAGCTTTCTTT. The V call is TRBV19, the J call TRBJ1-1; no definite D call. Germline V CDR1 and CDR2: LNHDA, SQIVND (reference sequence). The CDR3 consists of 13 residues. Trimming stripped 4 bases from V and 1 base from J, with 7 bases between. The full variable domain, in which reference TRBV19 and TRBJ1-1 provide the parts outside the CDR3, is DGGITQSPKYLFRKEGQNVTLSCEQNLNHDAMYWYRQDPGQGLRLIYYSQIVNDFQKGDIAEGYSVSREKKESFPLTVTSAQKNPTAFYLCASSTNKNTEAFFGQGTRLTVV.

In its sample, this clonotype was seen many times. The V and J genes are TRBV11-2 and TRBJ2-3; TRBD2 matches at 7 bases. The CDR3 extends over 16 amino acids. Germline CDR1 reads SGHAT; CDR2 reads FQNNGV. V lost 4 bases to trimming and J lost 0 bases; unmatched junction nucleotides: 7. The CDR3 loop reads CASSSTAGISTDTQYF. The DNA for the CDR3 is TGTGCCAGCAGCTCCACAGCGGGGATCAGCACAGATACGCAGTATTTT.

This clonotype was found many times. V is TRBV11-2 and J is TRBJ1-3; possible D gene TRBD1, 5 bases. This CDR3 has 14 residues. V dropped 6 bases and J dropped 2 bases, with 11 bases sitting between them. CDR1 SGHAT and CDR2 FQNNGV come from the germline V gene. The CDR3 sequence is CASSSPRAGNTIYF. The DNA of the CDR3 is TGTGCCAGCAGTTCTCCCAGGGCTGGAAACACCATATATTTT.

The chain's CDR3 is CASSLGLGGGTEAFF. CDR3 DNA sequence: TGTGCCAGCAGCTTAGGTTTGGGGGGGGGCACTGAAGCTTTCTTT. The chain is built from TRBV11-2 and TRBJ1-1, with a weak D call TRBD1 (5 bases). CDR3 length: 15 amino acids. V was trimmed by 1 base and J by 4 bases, leaving 13 bases between them. Germline V gene sequence: CDR1 SGHAT, CDR2 FQNNGV.